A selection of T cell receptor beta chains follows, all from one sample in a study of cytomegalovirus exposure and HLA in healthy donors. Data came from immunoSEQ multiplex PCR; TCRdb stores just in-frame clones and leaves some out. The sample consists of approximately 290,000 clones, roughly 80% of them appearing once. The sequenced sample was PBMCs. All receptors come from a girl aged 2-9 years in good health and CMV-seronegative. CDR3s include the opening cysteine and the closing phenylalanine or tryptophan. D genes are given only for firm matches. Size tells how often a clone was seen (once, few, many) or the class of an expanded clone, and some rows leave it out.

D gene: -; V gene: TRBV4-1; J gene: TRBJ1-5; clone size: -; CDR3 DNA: TGCGCCAGCAGCCAAGGCACGGGAAATCAGCCCCAGCATTTT; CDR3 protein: CASSQGTGNQPQHF
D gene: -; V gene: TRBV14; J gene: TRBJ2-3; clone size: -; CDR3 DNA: TGTGACATGGCTGAACGGGGCACAGATACGCAGTATTTT; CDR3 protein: CDMAERGTDTQYF
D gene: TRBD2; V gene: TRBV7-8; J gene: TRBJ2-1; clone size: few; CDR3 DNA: TGTGCCAGCAGCTATAGACTAGCGGTACAGAACAATGAGCAGTTCTTC; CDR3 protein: CASSYRLAVQNNEQFF
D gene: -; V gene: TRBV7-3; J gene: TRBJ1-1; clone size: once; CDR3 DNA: TGTGCCAGCAGCCTCGATACTGTGGAAGCTTTCTTT; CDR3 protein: CASSLDTVEAFF
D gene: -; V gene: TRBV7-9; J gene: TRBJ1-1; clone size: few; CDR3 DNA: TGTGCCAGCACCCTTGGGGAGGGGGAATTGAACACTGAAGCTTTCTTT; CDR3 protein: CASTLGEGELNTEAFF
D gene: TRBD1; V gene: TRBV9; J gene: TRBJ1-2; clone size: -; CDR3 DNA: TGTGCCAGCAGCGGAAAACAGGGGCCTCGAATCGGCTACACCTTC; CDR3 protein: CASSGKQGPRIGYTF
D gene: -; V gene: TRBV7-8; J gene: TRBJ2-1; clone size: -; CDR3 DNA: TGTGCCAGCAGCCAACACGAGATAGCGATGATAGCCTACAATGAGCAGTTCTTC; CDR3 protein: CASSQHEIAMIAYNEQFF
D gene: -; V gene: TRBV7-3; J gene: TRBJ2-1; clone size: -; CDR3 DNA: TGTGCCAGCAGCTTTGGGAGATACAATGAGCAGTTCTTC; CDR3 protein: CASSFGRYNEQFF
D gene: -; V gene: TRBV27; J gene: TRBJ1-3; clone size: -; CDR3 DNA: TGTGCCAGCAGTTCCTCTTTGGGCAACACCATATATTTT; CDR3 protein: CASSSSLGNTIYF
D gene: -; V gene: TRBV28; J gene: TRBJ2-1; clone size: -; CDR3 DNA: TGTGCCAGCAGTTTAGGCGTGGCGGCCTACAATGAGCAGTTCTTC; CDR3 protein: CASSLGVAAYNEQFF
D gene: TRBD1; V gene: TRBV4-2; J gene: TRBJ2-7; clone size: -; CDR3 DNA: TGTGCCAGCAGCCAAGTCCGTGACAGGGACTACGAGCAGTACTTC; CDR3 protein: CASSQVRDRDYEQYF
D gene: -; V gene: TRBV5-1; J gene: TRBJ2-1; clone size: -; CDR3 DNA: TGCGCCAGCAGCTTATCTCCTAGGCGCGGGATAAATGAGCAGTTCTTC; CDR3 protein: CASSLSPRRGINEQFF
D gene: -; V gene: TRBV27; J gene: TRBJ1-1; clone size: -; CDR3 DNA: TGTGCCAGCAGTTCCTACCGTCCGGGAAAAAATAGACGATTGAACACTGAAGCTTTCTTT; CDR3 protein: CASSSYRPGKNRRLNTEAFF
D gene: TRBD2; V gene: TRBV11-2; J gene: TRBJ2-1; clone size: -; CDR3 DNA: TGTGCCAGCAGCAGGACTAGCGGAGCAAGACCCTACAATGAGCAGTTCTTC; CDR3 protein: CASSRTSGARPYNEQFF
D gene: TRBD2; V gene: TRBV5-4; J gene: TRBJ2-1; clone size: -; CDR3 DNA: TGTGCCAGCAGCTTGGCCGGTCTAGCGGGAGTCAATGAGCAGTTCTTC; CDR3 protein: CASSLAGLAGVNEQFF
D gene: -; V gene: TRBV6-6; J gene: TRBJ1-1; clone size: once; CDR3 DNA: TGTGCCAGCAGTTACTCGACAGGGAACACTGAAGCTTTCTTT; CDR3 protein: CASSYSTGNTEAFF
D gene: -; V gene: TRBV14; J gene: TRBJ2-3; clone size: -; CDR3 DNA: TGTGCCAGCACCAGGGGCACAGATACGCAGTATTTT; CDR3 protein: CASTRGTDTQYF
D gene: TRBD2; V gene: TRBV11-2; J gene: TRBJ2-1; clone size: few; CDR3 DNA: TGTGCCACCGCACTAGCGGGGCTGTACAATGAGCAGTTCTTC; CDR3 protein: CATALAGLYNEQFF
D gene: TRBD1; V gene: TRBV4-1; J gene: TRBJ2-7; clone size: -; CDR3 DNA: TGCGCCAGCAGCCAGGGGATCTCCGGGACAGGGACCTACGAGCAGTACTTC; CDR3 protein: CASSQGISGTGTYEQYF
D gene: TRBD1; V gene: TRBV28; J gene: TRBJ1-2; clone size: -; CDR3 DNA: TGTGCCAGCAGCCGCGACAGGGGGCTGTTCTATGGCTACACCTTC; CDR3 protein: CASSRDRGLFYGYTF
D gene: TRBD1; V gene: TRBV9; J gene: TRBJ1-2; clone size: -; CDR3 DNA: TGTGCCAGCAGCCTAGGACAGGACTATGGCTACACCTTC; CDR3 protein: CASSLGQDYGYTF
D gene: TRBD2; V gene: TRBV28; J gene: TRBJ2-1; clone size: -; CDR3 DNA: TGTGCCAGCAGTTTATGCGAACTAGCGGGAGTCAACAATGAGCAGTTCTTC; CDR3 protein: CASSLCELAGVNNEQFF
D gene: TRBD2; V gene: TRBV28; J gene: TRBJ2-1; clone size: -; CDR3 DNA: TGTGCCAGCAGTTTTGCGGGAGGGCCTTCGAATGAGCAGTTCTTC; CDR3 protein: CASSFAGGPSNEQFF
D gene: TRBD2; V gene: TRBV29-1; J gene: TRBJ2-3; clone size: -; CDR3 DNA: TGCAGCGTAAAAGGACTAGCGGGAGTACCGGATACGCAGTATTTT; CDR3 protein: CSVKGLAGVPDTQYF
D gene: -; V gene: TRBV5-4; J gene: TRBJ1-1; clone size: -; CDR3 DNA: TGTGCCAGCGGAAAAGTTTGGACAGAGGAAAACACTGAAGCTTTCTTT; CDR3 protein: CASGKVWTEENTEAFF
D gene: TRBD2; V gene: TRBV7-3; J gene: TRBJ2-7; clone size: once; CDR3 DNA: TGTGCCAGCAGCGCCCGTAGCGGGACGGGGGACGAGCAGTACTTC; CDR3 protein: CASSARSGTGDEQYF
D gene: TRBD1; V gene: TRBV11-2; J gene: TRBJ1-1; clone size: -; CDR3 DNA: TGTGCCAGCAGCTTGGGGACAGGGGGCATGAACACTGAAGCTTTCTTT; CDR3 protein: CASSLGTGGMNTEAFF
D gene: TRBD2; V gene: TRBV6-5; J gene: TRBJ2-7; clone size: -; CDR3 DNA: TGTGCCAGCAGCCCGCATAGCGGGAGACCCTACGAGCAGTACTTC; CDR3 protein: CASSPHSGRPYEQYF
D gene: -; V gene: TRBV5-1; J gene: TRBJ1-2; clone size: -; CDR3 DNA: TGCGCCAGCAGCTTGGGGGGCGCGAATGGCTACACCTTC; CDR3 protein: CASSLGGANGYTF
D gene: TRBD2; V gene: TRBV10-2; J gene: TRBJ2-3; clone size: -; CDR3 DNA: TGCGCCAGCAGTGAGGGGGGGGGACTCACAGATACGCAGTATTTT; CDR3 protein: CASSEGGGLTDTQYF
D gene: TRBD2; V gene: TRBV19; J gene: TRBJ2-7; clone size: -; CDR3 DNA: TGTGCCAGTAGTACCAGGCCCGGGGGGGCTGGCGAGCAGTACTTC; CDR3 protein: CASSTRPGGAGEQYF
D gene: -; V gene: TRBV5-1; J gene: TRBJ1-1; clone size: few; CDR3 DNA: TGCGCCAGCACCGGGGAGGATCGGAGAGCTTTCTTT; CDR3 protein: CASTGEDRRAFF
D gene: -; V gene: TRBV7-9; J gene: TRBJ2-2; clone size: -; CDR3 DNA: TGTGCCAGCAGCTTAGCGGGGCAGGCCACCGGGGAGCTGTTTTTT; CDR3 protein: CASSLAGQATGELFF
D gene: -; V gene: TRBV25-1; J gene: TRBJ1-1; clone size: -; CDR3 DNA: TGTGCCAGCAGCACACAGAGGAACACTGAAGCTTTCTTT; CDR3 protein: CASSTQRNTEAFF
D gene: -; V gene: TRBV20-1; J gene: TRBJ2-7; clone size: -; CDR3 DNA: TGCAGTGCTCGACAGGTTCCACAGTACTTC; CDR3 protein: CSARQVPQYF
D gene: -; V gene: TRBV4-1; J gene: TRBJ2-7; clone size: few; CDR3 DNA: TGCGCCAGCAGCCAAGACTCATTTGGGAGCTACGAGCAGTACTTC; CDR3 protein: CASSQDSFGSYEQYF
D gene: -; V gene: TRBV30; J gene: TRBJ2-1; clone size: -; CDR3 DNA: TGTGCCTGGAATGGGTGGAGCTCCTACAATGAGCAGTTCTTC; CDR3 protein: CAWNGWSSYNEQFF
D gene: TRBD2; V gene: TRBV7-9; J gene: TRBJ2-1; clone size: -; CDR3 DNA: TGTGCCAGCAGCTTGGGACTAGCGTATGTAAATGAGCAGTTCTTC; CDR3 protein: CASSLGLAYVNEQFF
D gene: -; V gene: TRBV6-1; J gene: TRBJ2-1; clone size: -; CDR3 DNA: TGTGCCAGCAGTGAACCGGGAAATGAGCAGTTCTTC; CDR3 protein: CASSEPGNEQFF
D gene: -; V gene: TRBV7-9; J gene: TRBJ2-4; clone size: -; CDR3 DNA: TGTGCCAGCAGCTACGGGACTTCCCTAGCCAAAAACATTCAGTACTTC; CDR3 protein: CASSYGTSLAKNIQYF
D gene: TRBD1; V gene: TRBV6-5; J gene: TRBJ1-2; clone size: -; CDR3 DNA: TGTGCCAGCAGTACGGGACAGGCCTTTAACTATGGCTACACCTTC; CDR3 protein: CASSTGQAFNYGYTF
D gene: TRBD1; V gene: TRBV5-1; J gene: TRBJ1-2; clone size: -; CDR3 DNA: TGCGCCAGCAGCTTGGGCAGGGGGGAAATCTATGGCTACACCTTC; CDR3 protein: CASSLGRGEIYGYTF
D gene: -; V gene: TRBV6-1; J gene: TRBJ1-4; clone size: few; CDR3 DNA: TGTGCCAGCAGCGAAAGGGGGTCTGCTAATGAAAAACTGTTTTTT; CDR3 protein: CASSERGSANEKLFF
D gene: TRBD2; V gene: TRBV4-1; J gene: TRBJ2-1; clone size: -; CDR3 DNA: TGCGCCAGCCAAAGGGACTATTTTCATGAGCAGTTCTTC; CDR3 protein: CASQRDYFHEQFF
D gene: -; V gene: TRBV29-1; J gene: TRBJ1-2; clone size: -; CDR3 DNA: TGCAGCGTTGTTCGGGGGGCGAACTATGGCTACACCTTC; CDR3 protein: CSVVRGANYGYTF
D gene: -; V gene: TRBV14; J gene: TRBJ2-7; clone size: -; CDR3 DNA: TGTGCCAGCAGCCAAGGATCCGGGACAAGGGGCTCGGGCCAGACCTACGAGCAGTACTTC; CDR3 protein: CASSQGSGTRGSGQTYEQYF
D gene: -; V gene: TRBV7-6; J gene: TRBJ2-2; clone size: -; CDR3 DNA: TGTGCCAGCAGCTTAGCCGGCAGGGGCACCGGGGAGCTGTTTTTT; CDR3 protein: CASSLAGRGTGELFF
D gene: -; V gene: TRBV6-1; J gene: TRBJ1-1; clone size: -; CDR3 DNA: TGTGCCAGCAACCCAGGGTTGAACACTGAAGCTTTCTTT; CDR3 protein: CASNPGLNTEAFF
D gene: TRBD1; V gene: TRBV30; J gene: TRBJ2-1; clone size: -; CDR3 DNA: TGTGCCTGGAGTCCGAAGCCGGGACAGGGATCAGATGAGCAGTTCTTC; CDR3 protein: CAWSPKPGQGSDEQFF
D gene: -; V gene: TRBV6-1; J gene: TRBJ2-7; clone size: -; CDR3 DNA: TGTGCCAGCAGTCAACACCTCCCTGGTTTGGAGCAGTACTTC; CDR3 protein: CASSQHLPGLEQYF